This note documents a single T cell receptor beta chain sequence. Primed by a sample-barcoded 5' primer and a J-beta primer mix, a second PCR proceeded for 7 to 11 cycles. Each cDNA molecule carried a tag from a template-switch adaptor that contained 12 random nucleotides. TCRdb re-called the 5' RACE reads through MiXCR, storing one row per CDR3 protein. This table has 800,000 or so distinct CDR3 sequences, about 62% appearing once. The data originate from a study of blood T cells in healthy people across ages. The overall study: Through template switching, about one barcoded beta molecule was captured per two T cells, as measured in model experiments.

The origin of this receptor is a man aged 25-45 years in good health. The sequenced sample consisted of blood.

The CDR3 DNA is TGTGCCAGCAGTTCCCCATCTGACGGTTATAATTCACCCCTCCACTTT. It is translated as CASSSPSDGYNSPLHF. The V call is TRBV6-5, the J call TRBJ1-6; D gene uncertain. V dropped 4 bases and J dropped 4 bases, with 14 bases sitting between them. In germline, CDR1 is MNHEY, CDR2 SVGAGI. CDR3 length equals 16 residues.